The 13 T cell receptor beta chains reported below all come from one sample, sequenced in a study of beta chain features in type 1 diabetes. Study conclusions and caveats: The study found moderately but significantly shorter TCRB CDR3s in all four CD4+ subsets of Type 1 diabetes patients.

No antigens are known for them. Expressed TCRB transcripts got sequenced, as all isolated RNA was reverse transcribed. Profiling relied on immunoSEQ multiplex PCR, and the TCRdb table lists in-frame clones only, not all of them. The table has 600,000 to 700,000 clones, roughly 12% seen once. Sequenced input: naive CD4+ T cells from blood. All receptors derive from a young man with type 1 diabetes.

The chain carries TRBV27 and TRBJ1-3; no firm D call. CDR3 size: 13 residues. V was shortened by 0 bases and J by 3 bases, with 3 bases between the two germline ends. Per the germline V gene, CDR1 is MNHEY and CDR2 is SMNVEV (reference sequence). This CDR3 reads CASSLSGGNTIYF. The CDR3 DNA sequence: TGTGCCAGCAGTTTATCCGGTGGAAACACCATATATTTT.

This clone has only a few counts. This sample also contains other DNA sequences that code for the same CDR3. CDR3 bases: TGTGCCAGCAGCTCGACACTTTACGAGCAGTACTTC. It codes for CASSSTLYEQYF. This chain uses TRBV7-2 with TRBJ2-7; no firm D call. Germline CDR1 and CDR2: SGHTA and FQGNSA. CDR3 length equals 12 residues. The V and J ends lost 4 bases and 4 bases respectively, with 8 bases between them.

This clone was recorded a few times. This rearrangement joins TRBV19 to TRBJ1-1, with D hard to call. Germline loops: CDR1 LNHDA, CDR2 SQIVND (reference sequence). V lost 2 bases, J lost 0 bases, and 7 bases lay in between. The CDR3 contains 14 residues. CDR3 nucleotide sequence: TGTGCCAGTAGTATAACAAGTATGAACACTGAAGCTTTCTTT. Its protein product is CASSITSMNTEAFF.

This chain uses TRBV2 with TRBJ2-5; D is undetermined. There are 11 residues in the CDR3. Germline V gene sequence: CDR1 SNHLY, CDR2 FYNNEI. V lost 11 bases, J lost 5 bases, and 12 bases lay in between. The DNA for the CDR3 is TGTGCCTGGACCGTCCGGGAGACCCAGTACTTC. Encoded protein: CAWTVRETQYF.

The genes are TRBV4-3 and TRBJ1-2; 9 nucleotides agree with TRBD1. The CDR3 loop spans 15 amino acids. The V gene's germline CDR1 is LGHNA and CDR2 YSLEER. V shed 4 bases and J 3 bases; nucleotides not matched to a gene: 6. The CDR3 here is CASSRTWTGDYGYTF. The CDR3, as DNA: TGCGCCAGCAGCCGAACATGGACAGGGGACTATGGCTACACCTTC.

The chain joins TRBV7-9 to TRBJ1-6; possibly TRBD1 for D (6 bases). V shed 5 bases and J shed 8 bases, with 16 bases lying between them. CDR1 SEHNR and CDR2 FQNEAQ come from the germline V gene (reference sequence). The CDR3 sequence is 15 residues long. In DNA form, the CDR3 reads TGTGCCAGCAGCCAATTGTGGGGGGCGTATTCACCCCTCCACTTT. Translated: CASSQLWGAYSPLHF. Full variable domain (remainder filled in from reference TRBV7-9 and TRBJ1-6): DTGVSQNPRHKITKRGQNVTFRCDPISEHNRLYWYRQTLGQGPEFLTYFQNEAQLEKSRLLSDRFSAERPKGSFSTLEIQRTEQGDSAMYLCASSQLWGAYSPLHFGNGTRLTVT.

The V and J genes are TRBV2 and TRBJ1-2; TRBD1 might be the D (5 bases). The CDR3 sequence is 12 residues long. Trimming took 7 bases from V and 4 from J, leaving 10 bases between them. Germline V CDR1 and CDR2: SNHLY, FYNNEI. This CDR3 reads CASKRQGYGYTF. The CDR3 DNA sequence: TGTGCCAGCAAAAGGCAGGGCTATGGCTACACCTTC.

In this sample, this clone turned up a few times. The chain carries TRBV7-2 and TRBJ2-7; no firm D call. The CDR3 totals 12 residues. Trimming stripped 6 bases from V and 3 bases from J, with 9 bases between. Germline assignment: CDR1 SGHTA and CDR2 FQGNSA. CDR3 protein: CASSSKDYEQYF. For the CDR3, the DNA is TGTGCCAGCAGTTCCAAGGACTACGAGCAGTACTTC.

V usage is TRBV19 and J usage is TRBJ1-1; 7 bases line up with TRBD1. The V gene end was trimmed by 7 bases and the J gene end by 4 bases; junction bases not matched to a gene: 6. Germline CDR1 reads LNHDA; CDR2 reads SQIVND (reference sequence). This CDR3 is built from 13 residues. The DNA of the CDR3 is TGTGCCAGTAAGGCGACAGGGACCACTGAAGCTTTCTTT. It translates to CASKATGTTEAFF.

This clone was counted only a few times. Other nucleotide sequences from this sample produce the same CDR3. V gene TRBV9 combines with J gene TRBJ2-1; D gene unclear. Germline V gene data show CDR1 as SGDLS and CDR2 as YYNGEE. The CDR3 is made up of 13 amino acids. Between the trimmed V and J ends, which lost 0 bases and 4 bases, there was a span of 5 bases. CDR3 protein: CASSVERYNEQFF. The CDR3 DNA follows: TGTGCCAGCAGCGTAGAACGGTACAATGAGCAGTTCTTC.

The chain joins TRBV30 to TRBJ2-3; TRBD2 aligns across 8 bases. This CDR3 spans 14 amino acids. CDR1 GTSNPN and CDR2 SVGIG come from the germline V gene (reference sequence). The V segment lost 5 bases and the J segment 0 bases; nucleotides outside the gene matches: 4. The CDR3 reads CAWETSGSTDTQYF. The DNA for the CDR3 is TGTGCCTGGGAAACTAGCGGCAGCACAGATACGCAGTATTTT.

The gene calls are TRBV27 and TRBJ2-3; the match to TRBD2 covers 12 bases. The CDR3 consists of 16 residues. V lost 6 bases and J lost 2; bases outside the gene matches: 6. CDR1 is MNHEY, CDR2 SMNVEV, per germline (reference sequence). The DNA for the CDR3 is TGTGCCAGCAGACCATGGACTAGCGGGACCACAGATACGCAGTATTTT. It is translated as CASRPWTSGTTDTQYF.

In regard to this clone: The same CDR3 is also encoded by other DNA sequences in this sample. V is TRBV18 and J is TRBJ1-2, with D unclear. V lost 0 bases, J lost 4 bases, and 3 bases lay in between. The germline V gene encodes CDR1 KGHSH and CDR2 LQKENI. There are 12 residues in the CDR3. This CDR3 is CASSPPGYGYTF. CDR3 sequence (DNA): TGTGCCAGCTCACCACCCGGCTATGGCTACACCTTC.